These 9 T cell receptor beta chains were sequenced from one sample in a study of blood T cell repertoires in COVID-19. The assay was immunoSEQ multiplex PCR, and TCRdb's table has in-frame clones only and misses some. The sample has more than 250,000 clones, about 83% seen once; the top ten hold roughly 1.1%. Sequencing was carried out using peripheral blood. These receptors came from a woman aged 50 to 60 with acute or convalescent COVID-19.

The chain has TRBV7-3 and TRBJ1-2, with D uncertain. Germline-derived CDR1 and CDR2 are SGHTA and FQGTGA. The CDR3 sequence is 14 residues long. The ends were cut back, 5 bases at V and 0 bases at J, with 10 bases in the middle. The CDR3, as DNA: TGTGCCAGCAGCCCGGGTGGAGCTAACTATGGCTACACCTTC. It encodes CASSPGGANYGYTF.

Only a few counts were recorded for this clone. The chain couples TRBV2 to TRBJ1-2; the D is unclear. The CDR3 has 13 amino acids. Trimming shortened V by 1 base and J by 7 bases, and 10 bases separated the two germline ends. Germline-derived CDR1 and CDR2 are SNHLY and FYNNEI. CDR3 region: CASSEERESGYTF. In DNA, the CDR3 is TGTGCCAGCAGTGAAGAGAGGGAAAGTGGCTACACCTTC. The full variable domain, in which reference TRBV2 and TRBJ1-2 provide the parts outside the CDR3, is EPEVTQTPSHQVTQMGQEVILRCVPISNHLYFYWYRQILGQKVEFLVSFYNNEISEKSEIFDDQFSVERPDGSNFTLKIRSTKLEDSAMYFCASSEERESGYTFGSGTRLTVV.

The chain joins TRBV7-3 to TRBJ1-1; D is ambiguous. V dropped 1 base and J dropped 1 base, with 10 bases sitting between them. Germline V gene data show CDR1 as SGHTA and CDR2 as FQGTGA. The CDR3 consists of 15 residues. CDR3 in DNA: TGTGCCAGCAGCTTAAACCTCGGCGGGAACACTGAAGCTTTCTTT. It specifies CASSLNLGGNTEAFF.

The chain carries TRBV7-9 and TRBJ2-2; 10 nucleotides line up with TRBD1. The junction had 10 bases not matched to a gene; V was cut back by 3 bases and J by 3 bases. This CDR3 has 18 residues. The germline CDR1 and CDR2 sequences are SEHNR and FQNEAQ (reference sequence). CDR3 amino acids: CASSFWTGGYLDTGELFF. DNA for the CDR3: TGTGCCAGCAGCTTTTGGACAGGGGGGTATTTGGACACCGGGGAGCTGTTTTTT.

V and J are TRBV30 and TRBJ1-2, with a weak D call TRBD1 (5 bases). Trimming cost V 1 base and J 5 bases, with 14 bases left between them. Looked up from germline, CDR1 is GTSNPN and CDR2 is SVGIG (reference sequence). The CDR3 has 14 amino acids. CDR3 sequence (DNA): TGTGCCTGGAGTGGGGCGGGGCCAACTTATGGCTACACCTTC. Translating gives CAWSGAGPTYGYTF. The variable domain in full, with the rest retrieved from reference TRBV30 and TRBJ1-2, is SQTIHQWPATLVQPVGSPLSLECTVEGTSNPNLYWYRQAAGRGLQLLFYSVGIGQISSEVPQNLSASRPQDRQFILSSKKLLLSDSGFYLCAWSGAGPTYGYTFGSGTRLTVV.

J is TRBJ2-3 and V is TRBV7-9; 8 bases are a match to TRBD2. V was clipped by 1 base and J by 8 bases; unmatched bases: 5. The CDR3 spans 14 residues. CDR1 is SEHNR, CDR2 FQNEAQ, per germline (reference sequence). The chain's CDR3 is CASSLVGLVGTQYF. DNA for the CDR3: TGTGCCAGCAGCTTAGTGGGACTAGTAGGTACGCAGTATTTT.

This chain links TRBV2 with TRBJ2-3, with D unclear. Trimming took off 6 bases at V and 2 bases at J, with 6 bases between the two ends. Germline CDR1 and CDR2: SNHLY and FYNNEI. The CDR3 is 12 amino acids. The CDR3 sequence: CASREYTDTQYF. The CDR3 DNA follows: TGTGCCAGCAGGGAATACACAGATACGCAGTATTTT. Based on the CDR3 plus reference TRBV2 and TRBJ2-3, the full variable domain is EPEVTQTPSHQVTQMGQEVILRCVPISNHLYFYWYRQILGQKVEFLVSFYNNEISEKSEIFDDQFSVERPDGSNFTLKIRSTKLEDSAMYFCASREYTDTQYFGPGTRLTVL.

This clone was observed once. The chain has TRBV30 and TRBJ1-4; maybe TRBD1 (6 bases). Germline V gene lookup returns CDR1 GTSNPN and CDR2 SVGIG (reference sequence). The CDR3 length is 14 residues. Trimming cost V 1 base and J 8 bases, with 14 bases left between them. CDR3 in amino acids: CAWSEPGEREKLFF. CDR3 in DNA: TGTGCCTGGAGTGAGCCAGGGGAGCGAGAAAAACTGTTTTTT.

V usage is TRBV5-1 and J usage is TRBJ1-3; the D gene is possibly TRBD1 (6 bases). Trimming removed 4 bases from V and 1 base from J, with 18 bases in between. CDR1 is SGHRS and CDR2 is YFSETQ in the germline V gene. The CDR3 runs 17 residues. DNA for the CDR3: TGCGCCAGCAGCCCTACTCCCCCAGGGACATCTGGAAACACCATATATTTT. This encodes CASSPTPPGTSGNTIYF.